The 9 T cell receptor beta chains below all came from one sample that was sequenced in a study of T-cell reconstitution after alpha-beta-depleted transplantation in children. TCRbeta library preparation incorporated unique molecular identifiers. TCRdb re-called the PCR reads with MiXCR, one entry per CDR3 protein. The profile shows around 960,000 distinct CDR3 sequences, under 30% of them singletons. The sequencing here drew on PBMCs, mostly from graft donor cells, taken 360 days after TCRalphabeta/CD19-depleted stem cell transplant. These receptors originate from a boy under three years old who had a stem cell transplant for SCID, so the T cells may come from the graft donor.

This chain joins TRBV5-1 and TRBJ2-3, with D perhaps assigned TRBD1 or TRBD2 (5 bases each). Between the trimmed V and J ends, which lost 4 bases and 6 bases, there was a span of 18 bases. Germline V gives CDR1 SGHRS, CDR2 YFSETQ. The CDR3 extends over 15 amino acids. CDR3 DNA sequence: TGCGCCAGCAGCCGAGGGGCGGGCCATGGGGATACGCAGTATTTT. Residues: CASSRGAGHGDTQYF.

J is TRBJ1-3 and V is TRBV28; TRBD1 is a possible D gene (6 bases). The germline V and J ends were trimmed by 6 bases and 0 bases, with 9 bases remaining between them. CDR3 length equals 14 residues. Germline V lookup: CDR1 MDHEN, CDR2 SYDVKM. The CDR3 DNA is TGTGCCAGCAGAGGACAGATCTCTGGAAACACCATATATTTT. Its translation is CASRGQISGNTIYF.

This clonotype has more than one count but fewer than ten. The chain has TRBV7-2 and TRBJ1-1; the D is unclear. The CDR3 runs 14 residues. The ends were cut back, 5 bases at V and 4 bases at J, with 14 bases in the middle. Germline V gene lookup returns CDR1 SGHTA and CDR2 FQGNSA. CDR3 in amino acids: CASSPREVSTEAFF. CDR3 DNA sequence: TGTGCCAGCAGCCCCCGGGAGGTCTCCACTGAAGCTTTCTTT.

The chain recombines TRBV6-2 or TRBV6-3 with TRBJ1-4, with D perhaps TRBD1 (5 bases). Germline V gene lookup returns CDR1 MNHEY and CDR2 SVGEGT. The V gene lost 0 bases and the J gene lost 11 bases, with 16 bases spanning the gap. The CDR3 has 15 residues. CDR3 loop: CASSYSTRQSQKLFF. In nucleotides, the CDR3 is TGTGCCAGCAGTTACTCGACCAGACAGTCACAGAAACTGTTTTTT.

The chain is built from TRBV4-3 and TRBJ2-7; 10 bases align to TRBD1. CDR1 is LGHNA, CDR2 YSLEER, per germline. CDR3 size: 16 residues. The J segment lost 2 bases and the V segment lost 1 base, leaving 5 bases of the junction unmatched. The CDR3 sequence is CASSQGHGTGAYEQYF. CDR3 in DNA: TGCGCCAGCAGCCAAGGGCACGGGACAGGGGCCTACGAGCAGTACTTC.

This clonotype has ten or more counts. The chain uses TRBV12-3 or TRBV12-4 and TRBJ1-1; D remains unclear. Trimming cost V 6 bases and J 0 bases, with 5 bases left between them. The CDR3 is made up of 12 amino acids. CDR3 loop: CASSLMNTEAFF. CDR3 coding DNA: TGTGCCAGCAGCTTGATGAACACTGAAGCTTTCTTT.

The rearrangement joins TRBV10-3 to TRBJ2-1, with TRBD2 identical over 7 bases. V trimming: 0 bases; J trimming: 4 bases; junction bases outside the gene matches: 3. Germline V gene sequence: CDR1 ENHRY, CDR2 SYGVKD. There are 15 residues in the CDR3. CDR3 protein: CAISESSGAYNEQFF. CDR3 coding DNA: TGTGCCATCAGTGAGTCAAGCGGGGCGTACAATGAGCAGTTCTTC.

This chain connects TRBV27 to TRBJ2-1, with D perhaps matching TRBD1 or TRBD2 (5 bases each). V was pared by 3 bases and J by 11 bases, with 14 bases between. The CDR3 runs to 13 residues. Germline-derived CDR1 and CDR2 are MNHEY and SMNVEV (reference sequence). For the CDR3, the DNA is TGTGCCAGCAGTTTTACGATCCCGGGACAGCAGTTCTTC. It codes for CASSFTIPGQQFF.

The chain couples TRBV5-1 to TRBJ1-1; D is uncertain. The ends were cut back, 4 bases at V and 1 base at J, with 11 bases in the middle. The CDR3 is made up of 14 amino acids. The V gene's germline CDR1 is SGHRS and CDR2 YFSETQ. The DNA for the CDR3 is TGCGCCAGCAGCCGAAGATTAGGGAACACTGAAGCTTTCTTT. This encodes CASSRRLGNTEAFF.